Presented here are 18 T cell receptor beta chains from one specimen sequenced in a study of blood T cell repertoires in COVID-19. Sequencing was performed with immunoSEQ multiplex PCR; in TCRdb, only in-frame clones are kept and a portion is missing. The sample has some 38,000 clones, just over 90% seen once. Sequencing was done on a sample of peripheral blood. The receptor source for this set is a man aged 50-60 years with active COVID-19.

In this sample, this clone turned up once. The rearrangement uses TRBV14 and TRBJ2-1; 7 bases agree with TRBD1. This CDR3 is built from 15 residues. With 4 bases clipped from V and 0 bases from J, the junction kept 3 bases outside the gene matches. Germline V gives CDR1 SGHDN, CDR2 FVKESK. The CDR3 loop is CASSRRQGSYNEQFF. CDR3 bases: TGTGCCAGCAGCCGTCGACAGGGCTCCTACAATGAGCAGTTCTTC.

The chain uses TRBV12-5 and TRBJ1-1; 8 bases are a match to TRBD1. Germline CDR1 LGHNT, CDR2 FRNRAP. J gave up 6 bases and V 8 bases, and 8 bases lay outside the gene matches. The CDR3 is made up of 13 amino acids. The CDR3 region is CASSEDRESEAFF. Here the CDR3 DNA reads TGTGCTAGTTCCGAGGACAGGGAATCTGAAGCTTTCTTT.

The rearrangement links TRBV6-6 to TRBJ2-7; 7 positions match TRBD2. In germline, CDR1 is MNHNY, CDR2 SVGAGI (reference sequence). This CDR3 has 13 residues. V was pared by 8 bases and J by 1 base, with 5 bases of the junction left unmatched. CDR3 bases: TGTGCCAGCGCCCGACTAGCATCCTACGAGCAGTACTTC. Its protein product is CASARLASYEQYF.

A remark on this clone: A junction boundary mismatches the germline segment, possibly from a read error. V gene TRBV30 combines with J gene TRBJ2-3; 8 bases are shared with TRBD2. This CDR3 comprises 13 residues. CDR1 is GTSNPN and CDR2 is SVGIG in the germline V gene (reference sequence). CDR3: CAWLTSATNTQYF. The CDR3 nucleotides are TGTGCCTGGTTGACTAGCGCCACAAATACGCAGTATTTT.

This chain joins TRBV5-1 and TRBJ2-5; TRBD2 agrees at 7 bases. Germline V CDR1 and CDR2: SGHRS, YFSETQ. The CDR3 loop spans 15 amino acids. The ends lost 1 base at V and 1 base at J; junction bases unmatched: 4. The CDR3, as DNA: TGCGCCAGCAGCTTGTGGGGGGGGACCCAAGAGACCCAGTACTTC. Translated: CASSLWGGTQETQYF.

The chain couples TRBV5-4 to TRBJ2-5, with 9 bases that match TRBD2. The CDR3 is 16 residues long. Germline CDR1 and CDR2: SGHNT and YYREEE (reference sequence). Trimming cost V 2 bases and J 1 base; bases outside gene matches: 6. The CDR3 reads CASSFGGSGGQETQYF. The CDR3 DNA is TGTGCCAGCAGCTTTGGGGGTAGCGGGGGCCAAGAGACCCAGTACTTC.

This sequence joins TRBV29-1 and TRBJ1-1, with 8 nucleotides matching TRBD1. This CDR3 is 13 amino acids long. Germline V lookup: CDR1 SQVTM, CDR2 ANQGSEA. Losses at the gene ends were 7 bases for V and 6 bases for J; bases not matched to a gene: 10. CDR3 region: CSATPGGRSEAFF. Here the CDR3 DNA reads TGCAGCGCTACCCCAGGGGGCCGGTCTGAAGCTTTCTTT. Variable domain in full (rest from reference TRBV29-1 and TRBJ1-1): SAVISQKPSRDICQRGTSLTIQCQVDSQVTMMFWYRQQPGQSLTLIATANQGSEATYESGFVIDKFPISRPNLTFSTLTVSNMSPEDSSIYLCSATPGGRSEAFFGQGTRLTVV.

DNA of the CDR3: TGTGCCAGCAGCCCATCCGGAGGCTACGAGCAGTACTTC. This encodes CASSPSGGYEQYF. J is TRBJ2-7 and V is TRBV6-5; D is possibly TRBD2 (5 bases). V shed 6 bases and J shed 3 bases, with 12 bases lying between them. The CDR3 extends over 13 amino acids. Germline V gene lookup returns CDR1 MNHEY and CDR2 SVGAGI.

The V and J genes are TRBV27 and TRBJ1-1; D ambiguous. The V end lost 0 bases, the J end lost 5 bases, and 7 bases lay between the germline ends. This CDR3 comprises 13 residues. The germline V gene has CDR1 MNHEY and CDR2 SMNVEV (reference sequence). CDR3 nucleotide sequence: TGTGCCAGCAGTTTATCGTCACAAACTGAAGCTTTCTTT. Translation: CASSLSSQTEAFF.

The rearrangement joins TRBV9 to TRBJ2-4; D is possibly TRBD1 (6 bases). The CDR3 loop spans 15 amino acids. Germline CDR1 and CDR2: SGDLS and YYNGEE. With 4 bases removed from V and 9 bases from J, the gap between germline ends came to 20 bases. The CDR3 region has the DNA TGTGCCAGCAGCCCCCAGCCGACAGGTTCGGGCATTCAGTACTTC. This codes for CASSPQPTGSGIQYF. Together with reference TRBV9 and TRBJ2-4, the CDR3 gives the full variable domain: DSGVTQTPKHLITATGQRVTLRCSPRSGDLSVYWYQQSLDQGLQFLIQYYNGEERAKGNILERFSAQQFPDLHSELNLSSLELGDSALYFCASSPQPTGSGIQYFGAGTRLSVL.

CDR3 in DNA: TGTGCCAGCAGCGTAGGGTCCGGGGGGCCAGGCGGTGAGCAGTTCTTC. This encodes CASSVGSGGPGGEQFF. The rearrangement links TRBV9 to TRBJ2-1; TRBD2 might be the D (7 bases). This CDR3 is built from 16 residues. V was cut by 0 bases and J by 9 bases, with 19 bases left in between. Per germline, CDR1 SGDLS and CDR2 YYNGEE.

The chain has TRBV7-9 and TRBJ1-3; TRBD1 agrees at 8 bases. The germline gives CDR1 SEHNR, CDR2 FQNEAQ (reference sequence). The J segment lost 4 bases and the V segment lost 7 bases, leaving 6 bases of the junction unmatched. The CDR3 extends over 14 amino acids. CDR3 amino acids: CASTRQGSGNTIYF. In DNA form, the CDR3 reads TGTGCCAGCACTAGACAGGGGTCGGGAAACACCATATATTTT. Variable domain in full (rest from reference TRBV7-9 and TRBJ1-3): DTGVSQNPRHKITKRGQNVTFRCDPISEHNRLYWYRQTLGQGPEFLTYFQNEAQLEKSRLLSDRFSAERPKGSFSTLEIQRTEQGDSAMYLCASTRQGSGNTIYFGEGSWLTVV.

This chain connects TRBV6-1 to TRBJ2-5, with D perhaps TRBD2 (5 bases). The CDR3 is 17 residues long. Germline V CDR1 and CDR2: MNHNS, SASEGT. Between the trimmed V and J ends, which lost 4 bases and 3 bases, there was a span of 21 bases. CDR3 DNA: TGTGCCAGCAGTGTCGTTTACGGGGTCATGGGAGAAGAGACCCAGTACTTC. Protein: CASSVVYGVMGEETQYF.

CDR3: CASSVGLRSYTF. As DNA, the CDR3 is TGTGCCAGCAGCGTAGGACTGCGAAGCTACACCTTC. The chain combines TRBV2 with TRBJ1-2; D remains ambiguous. There are 12 residues in the CDR3. V lost 6 bases, J lost 9 bases, and 14 bases lay in between. Germline assignment: CDR1 SNHLY and CDR2 FYNNEI.

The rearrangement joins TRBV11-3 to TRBJ2-5; a possible D gene is TRBD2 (5 bases). CDR3 length: 13 amino acids. V lost 6 bases and J lost 3, with 11 bases in between. Per the germline V gene, CDR1 is SGHNT and CDR2 is YENEEA. This CDR3 is CASSLDSEETQYF. CDR3 DNA: TGTGCCAGCAGTCTGGACTCAGAAGAGACCCAGTACTTC.

V is TRBV5-1 and J is TRBJ2-7; 7 nucleotides agree with TRBD2. This CDR3 is built from 16 residues. Germline V CDR1 and CDR2: SGHRS, YFSETQ. J gave up 7 bases and V 0 bases, and 13 bases lay outside the gene matches. For the CDR3, the DNA is TGCGCCAGCAGCTTGGAGAGGGGCGGGGGTCCCTCAGAGCAGTACTTC. Encoded protein: CASSLERGGGPSEQYF. The whole variable domain, filled in from reference TRBV5-1 and TRBJ2-7, reads KAGVTQTPRYLIKTRGQQVTLSCSPISGHRSVSWYQQTPGQGLQFLFEYFSETQRNKGNFPGRFSGRQFSNSRSEMNVSTLELGDSALYLCASSLERGGGPSEQYFGPGTRLTVT.

This chain joins TRBV9 and TRBJ2-1; 7 positions agree with TRBD1. V was clipped by 0 bases and J by 5 bases; unmatched bases: 5. Germline CDR1 is SGDLS and CDR2 is YYNGEE. There are 15 residues in the CDR3. CDR3 residues: CASSVEGAGHNEQFF. CDR3 DNA sequence: TGTGCCAGCAGCGTAGAGGGGGCCGGTCACAATGAGCAGTTCTTC.

The gene calls are TRBV6-1 and TRBJ1-3; unclear D gene. Trimming removed 4 bases at V and 0 bases at J, with 13 bases between. This CDR3 has 16 amino acids. CDR1 and CDR2 (germline): MNHNS, SASEGT. The CDR3 loop reads CASSGRSSSSGNTIYF. In nucleotides, the CDR3 is TGTGCCAGCAGTGGGCGGTCCTCGAGCTCTGGAAACACCATATATTTT.